This T cell receptor beta chain is drawn from a study of PD-1 blockade in classical Hodgkin lymphoma (dated by TCRdb to about 2020). As for the study more broadly: Nivolumab dosing was 3 mg/kg intravenously every 2 weeks, continuing until either disease progression or unacceptable toxicity. To define a peripheral blood immune signature of response to PD-1 blockade in classical Hodgkin lymphoma, the study combined TCR beta sequencing with CyTOF. What the research found in general, with its limitations: Lower diversity was observed in patients in whom nivolumab was started less than 1 year after ASCT, and these patients were excluded from later analyses so that confounding by immune reconstitution would be avoided. Only a single clinical trial cohort was studied, and what caused the repertoire differences, possibly disease activity or prior therapy, remained undefined. Baseline diversity similar to that of newly diagnosed patients was observed in trial patients achieving complete response, whereas significantly lower diversity was observed in partial responders and progressors. CD4+ but not CD8+ TCR diversity rose significantly by C4D1 (p=0.0027 vs p=0.16), most apparent in complete responders (p=0.02). Baseline TCR diversity was reported to be lower in newly diagnosed patients than in healthy donors and to be lower still in relapsed/refractory patients.

The time point label here, explained by the study, means: cycle 4 day 1 (C4D1), after 6 weeks of nivolumab. Every trial patient had relapsed after autologous stem cell transplantation, and cohorts A, B and C differed in prior brentuximab vedotin exposure. Magnetic negative selection with a Miltenyi CD4+ T cell isolation kit was used to purify CD4+ T cells from thawed PBMCs. The trial cohort was composed of about 53 patients with relapsed/refractory classical Hodgkin lymphoma, for whom complete response, partial response or progressive disease was recorded as best overall response. Single-agent nivolumab was administered to trial patients in the multi-cohort phase II CheckMate 205 trial. An independent review committee assessed best overall response by applying the 2007 International Working Group response criteria. PBMCs from the trial were collected at three points: immediately before nivolumab initiation (C1D1), and during therapy at cycle 2 day 1 and cycle 4 day 1. Peripheral blood was collected in 8 mL Vacutainer Cell Preparation Tubes, from which PBMCs were isolated by centrifugation and then cryopreserved. Purified CD4+ and CD8+ fractions were prepared only for cases where an additional PBMC sample was available. Magnetically labelled cells were removed on LS columns in a quadroMACS separator, and the flow-through was collected as the purified fraction.

This clone showed up just once. Its cognate antigen has yet to be identified. Base-call qualities are not available, and no considerably larger clone is one nucleotide away. The Qiagen DNeasy kit was used to extract genomic DNA both from unsorted PBMCs and from the negatively selected CD4+ and CD8+ fractions. Using primers that anneal to V and J segments, immunoSEQ multiplex PCR amplified the TCR beta CDR3 regions. A synthetic immune receptor repertoire was used to minimize amplification bias, and remaining bias was computationally removed after sequencing. For the original study's pipeline: Repertoire diversity was quantified as the Shannon entropy index using custom Python scripts. Unsorted, CD4+ and CD8+ repertoires were examined separately, except in combined analyses, for which CD4+ and CD8+ sequences were merged in silico. Clonal expansion was defined as a frequency increase of at least 2-fold after treatment compared with C1D1, and clones undetected at baseline were assigned a pseudocount of 0.5. Singleton clones were defined as clones with 0 or 1 copy at C1D1, and non-singleton clones were defined as clones with 2 or more copies. Clones expanded in unsorted samples were annotated as CD4+, CD8+ or unknown by matching protein sequences in sorted samples from the same patient. Diversity changes from C1D1 to C4D1 were tested in paired samples using Wilcoxon tests. TCRdb re-hosts the immuneACCESS table, in-frame sequences only. Its copies lack some clones; in the studies checked, an unresolved V gene accounts for under half of them, and the cause for the rest is not known. D and trimming come from the DNA, and the V and J calls and clone size come from that table. For this sample the table gives around 37,000 clones, of which around 90% were detected only once. 0.3% of the sample is taken by the ten largest.

The input for sequencing was CD4+ T cells from blood, taken before the fourth cycle of nivolumab. The clonotype comes from a human donor with classical Hodgkin lymphoma.

The CDR3 protein is CASESYNNYGYTF. The nucleotides are TGTGCCAGCGAATCCTACAATAACTATGGCTACACCTTC. The sequence links TRBV6-1 to TRBJ1-2; too little of a D gene remains to name it. Deletion took 8 bases off V and 1 base off J, with a span of 11 bases between the germline ends. CDR1 and CDR2 were assigned from the germline V gene as MNHNS and SASEGT. From the cysteine up to the phenylalanine, the CDR3 has a length of 13 residues. Just the 39-base CDR3 DNA is kept, in frame starting at base 1.